This entry lists 14 T cell receptor beta chains sequenced from one sample in a study of cytomegalovirus exposure and HLA in healthy donors. 13 Jbeta primers and 60 Vbeta primers were used for the PCR. Some clones are missing from TCRdb's copy, which holds only in-frame ones; the method was immunoSEQ multiplex PCR. Of about 77,000 clones in the sample, around three quarters are singletons; the top ten hold around 3.5%. Sample: PBMCs. The receptors were sampled from a man aged 35-49 years in good health and CMV-seronegative.

The chain uses TRBV19 and TRBJ1-2; 9 bases fit TRBD1. CDR1 and CDR2 from the germline V gene are LNHDA and SQIVND (reference sequence). This CDR3 has 14 residues. The trim removed 6 bases at V and 7 bases at J, leaving 9 bases unmatched. CDR3 in DNA: TGTGCCAGTAGCAACCCGACAGGGGGACGTGGCTACACCTTC. It specifies CASSNPTGGRGYTF.

V is TRBV6-6 and J is TRBJ1-5; D perhaps matches TRBD1 (6 bases). The V end lost 6 bases, the J end lost 4 bases, and 10 bases lay between the germline ends. CDR3 size: 13 residues. Looked up from germline, CDR1 is MNHNY and CDR2 is SVGAGI (reference sequence). The CDR3 sequence: CASRRQANQPQHF. CDR3 nucleotide sequence: TGTGCCAGCAGACGACAGGCAAATCAGCCCCAGCATTTT.

The CDR3 here is CASSVPHSYEQYF. The DNA of the CDR3 is TGTGCCAGCAGTGTTCCACACAGCTACGAGCAGTACTTC. The rearrangement joins TRBV6-1 to TRBJ2-7; D ambiguous. CDR1 and CDR2 from the germline V gene are MNHNS and SASEGT. V was clipped by 4 bases and J by 3 bases, with 10 bases between them. The CDR3 covers 13 residues.

This chain joins TRBV7-2 and TRBJ1-6; 10 bases are a match to TRBD1. J gave up 4 bases and V 4 bases, and 13 bases lay outside the gene matches. Germline-derived CDR1 and CDR2 are SGHTA and FQGNSA. The CDR3 has 19 amino acids. CDR3 nucleotide sequence: TGTGCCAGCAGCTCCCTATCATCCCGGGACAGGGGATATAATTCACCCCTCCACTTT. Protein: CASSSLSSRDRGYNSPLHF.

CDR3: CASSLAAGVYTDTQYF. In nucleotides, the CDR3 is TGTGCCAGCAGCTTGGCAGCGGGGGTTTACACAGATACGCAGTATTTT. This chain links TRBV5-4 with TRBJ2-3, with 8 bases matching TRBD2. Germline CDR1 reads SGHNT; CDR2 reads YYREEE (reference sequence). This CDR3 contains 16 residues. The V gene end was trimmed by 0 bases and the J gene end by 2 bases; junction bases not matched to a gene: 5.

This clone was found once. The V call is TRBV19, the J call TRBJ2-3; no clear D. This CDR3 has 15 amino acids. The V gene's germline CDR1 is LNHDA and CDR2 SQIVND (reference sequence). V gave up 2 bases and J gave up 2 bases, with 11 bases separating them. The CDR3 DNA follows: TGTGCCAGTAGTATATCCCAGTTTTACACAGATACGCAGTATTTT. As protein: CASSISQFYTDTQYF.

The chain employs TRBV9 and TRBJ1-6, with TRBD1 as a possible D gene (6 bases). Germline V lookup: CDR1 SGDLS, CDR2 YYNGEE. V lost 2 bases and J 10 bases, leaving 16 bases between the germline ends. The CDR3 is made up of 15 amino acids. The CDR3 sequence is CASSVAGAPRSPLHF. CDR3 nucleotide sequence: TGTGCCAGCAGCGTCGCAGGGGCGCCGAGATCACCCCTCCACTTT.

This chain links TRBV18 with TRBJ1-2; weak D call: TRBD1 (6 bases). The CDR3 consists of 15 residues. Between the trimmed V and J ends, which lost 1 base and 5 bases, there was a span of 14 bases. Germline assignment: CDR1 KGHSH and CDR2 LQKENI. This CDR3 reads CASSPQKTGGYGYTF. The CDR3 region has the DNA TGTGCCAGCTCACCACAAAAGACAGGCGGGTATGGCTACACCTTC.

The rearrangement links TRBV4-2 to TRBJ2-7, with D hard to call. V gave up 0 bases and J gave up 5 bases, with 5 bases separating them. The CDR3 spans 12 residues. CDR1 and CDR2 (germline): LGHNA, YNFKEQ. Here the CDR3 reads CASSQEYDEQYF. Here the CDR3 DNA reads TGTGCCAGCAGCCAAGAATATGACGAGCAGTACTTC.

For this clone: The junction departs from germline at one end; a sequencing error may be responsible. The rearrangement links TRBV11-1 to TRBJ1-2; the D is unclear. In germline, CDR1 is SGHAT, CDR2 FQDESV (reference sequence). This CDR3 has 16 residues. As DNA, the CDR3 is TGTACCAGCAGCCCGGACTCCTCTTTGGGTTATAAGGGCTACACCTTC. This encodes CTSSPDSSLGYKGYTF.

This clone was recorded at least ten times. The chain carries TRBV7-9 and TRBJ2-3; 10 bases match TRBD2. This CDR3 region has 16 residues. The J segment lost 4 bases and the V segment lost 4 bases, leaving 8 bases of the junction unmatched. The germline CDR1 and CDR2 sequences are SEHNR and FQNEAQ (reference sequence). The CDR3 nucleotides read TGTGCCAGCAGCTGGAGGGCAGCGGGGGGGGCAGATACGCAGTATTTT. Protein: CASSWRAAGGADTQYF.

As for this clone: Germline is not matched at one junction end, which may reflect a read error. V is TRBV7-7 and J is TRBJ1-1; D perhaps matches TRBD1 (5 bases). The CDR3 totals 13 residues. The germline CDR1 and CDR2 sequences are SSHAT and FNYEAQ (reference sequence). The CDR3 sequence: CASSSDMNTEAFF. The DNA of the CDR3 is TGTGCTAGCAGCTCGGACATGAACACTGAAGCTTTCTTT.

The CDR3 protein is CASSVAVSGGQNTGELFF. DNA for the CDR3: TGTGCCAGCAGCGTAGCGGTTAGCGGGGGGCAGAACACCGGGGAGCTGTTTTTT. V is TRBV9 and J is TRBJ2-2, with 10 bases that match TRBD2. V lost 0 bases and J lost 1; bases outside the gene matches: 6. Germline-derived CDR1 and CDR2 are SGDLS and YYNGEE. The length of the CDR3 is 18 residues. The variable domain in full, completed from reference TRBV9 and TRBJ2-2, reads DSGVTQTPKHLITATGQRVTLRCSPRSGDLSVYWYQQSLDQGLQFLIQYYNGEERAKGNILERFSAQQFPDLHSELNLSSLELGDSALYFCASSVAVSGGQNTGELFFGEGSRLTVL.

The J gene is TRBJ2-7, the V gene TRBV10-3; TRBD1 aligns across 9 bases. Germline assignment: CDR1 ENHRY and CDR2 SYGVKD. Trimming removed 6 bases from V and 6 bases from J; junction bases left unmatched: 9. The CDR3 consists of 14 residues. DNA for the CDR3: TGTGCCATCAGCCTGGGGACAGGGCTCTCCGAGCAGTACTTC. Its protein is CAISLGTGLSEQYF.